Each of the 8 T cell receptor beta chains below was sequenced from the same sample in a study of Ad26.COV2.S vaccination and SARS-CoV-2 variants. Assay used: immunoSEQ multiplex PCR; TCRdb lists only in-frame clones, some missing. Counted here are a few hundred thousand clones, almost 90% occurring once; the ten biggest clones make up 5% to 6.5%. As to treatment: about 20 received Ad26.COV2.S at low or high dose, single or two shots; about 5 received placebo; per-sample allocation not given. Vaccine and placebo recipients were sampled on day 63 after the first injection. This specimen consisted of peripheral blood, obtained in a trial of Ad26.COV2.S vaccine versus placebo. The receptor set was obtained from a person between 18 and 59 years old who received the Ad26.COV2.S COVID-19 vaccine or a placebo.

The rearrangement joins TRBV10-3 to TRBJ2-7, with a tentative D call TRBD1 (5 bases). Germline V gene lookup returns CDR1 ENHRY and CDR2 SYGVKD. The CDR3 is 12 residues long. CDR3 in DNA: TGTGCCATCAGTGATTTGGGGCCAGGGCAGTGGGTC. It codes for CAISDLGPGQWV.

V and J are TRBV19 and TRBJ2-3, with 9 bases matching TRBD2. Germline assignment: CDR1 LNHDA and CDR2 SQIVND (reference sequence). The CDR3 length is 15 residues. Trimming removed 3 bases from V and 4 bases from J; junction bases left unmatched: 5. The CDR3 nucleotides are TGTGCCAGTAGTATGAGGACTAGCGCCGCAGATACGCAGTATTTT. Residues: CASSMRTSAADTQYF. The whole variable domain, remainder taken from reference TRBV19 and TRBJ2-3, is DGGITQSPKYLFRKEGQNVTLSCEQNLNHDAMYWYRQDPGQGLRLIYYSQIVNDFQKGDIAEGYSVSREKKESFPLTVTSAQKNPTAFYLCASSMRTSAADTQYFGPGTRLTVL.

The V call is TRBV18, the J call TRBJ1-4; maybe TRBD1 (6 bases). The CDR3 length is 16 residues. CDR1 and CDR2 (germline): KGHSH, LQKENI. The V end lost 6 bases, the J end lost 2 bases, and 16 bases lay between the germline ends. CDR3 coding DNA: TGTGCCAGCTCTCCGGAGCGGGGGCTGACTAATGAAAAACTGTTTTTT. It yields the protein CASSPERGLTNEKLFF.

The chain links TRBV19 to TRBJ2-1; 7 bases align to TRBD2. V lost 1 base to trimming and J lost 0 bases; unmatched junction nucleotides: 3. The germline CDR1 and CDR2 sequences are LNHDA and SQIVND (reference sequence). CDR3 length: 16 amino acids. The DNA for the CDR3 is TGTGCCAGTAGTATAGCCGGCGGGAGCTCCTACAATGAGCAGTTCTTC. Translated: CASSIAGGSSYNEQFF.

The CDR3 region has the DNA TGTGCCAGCAGCGTAGTGTACAATGAGCAGTTCTTC. Its protein product is CASSVVYNEQFF. The V gene is TRBV9, the J gene TRBJ2-1; D uncertain. Trimming shortened V by 0 bases and J by 4 bases, and 2 bases separated the two germline ends. The CDR3 totals 12 residues. Germline V lookup: CDR1 SGDLS, CDR2 YYNGEE.

This chain joins TRBV13 and TRBJ2-5; 7 nucleotides align to TRBD2. Germline V CDR1 and CDR2: PRHDT, FYEKMQ (reference sequence). V lost 0 bases and J lost 5; bases outside the gene matches: 6. The CDR3 runs 15 residues. The CDR3 loop is CASSLGRTSSETQYF. The CDR3 DNA follows: TGTGCCAGCAGCTTAGGACGGACTAGTAGTGAGACCCAGTACTTC. Full variable domain (remainder filled in from reference TRBV13 and TRBJ2-5): AAGVIQSPRHLIKEKRETATLKCYPIPRHDTVYWYQQGPGQDPQFLISFYEKMQSDKGSIPDRFSAQQFSDYHSELNMSSLELGDSALYFCASSLGRTSSETQYFGPGTRLLVL.

V gene TRBV11-2 combines with J gene TRBJ2-3; D is perhaps TRBD2 (6 bases). The CDR3 totals 13 residues. The germline V gene has CDR1 SGHAT and CDR2 FQNNGV. Trimming shortened V by 8 bases and J by 1 base, and 10 bases separated the two germline ends. The CDR3 nucleotides read TGTGCCAGCTCCCGCGGGGGCACAGATACGCAGTATTTT. It translates to CASSRGGTDTQYF.

This chain links TRBV6-2 or TRBV6-3 with TRBJ2-7; 8 bases line up with TRBD1. The CDR3 totals 16 residues. CDR1 is MNHEY, CDR2 SVGEGT, per germline. Trimming removed 4 bases from V and 2 bases from J; junction bases left unmatched: 10. The CDR3 bases are TGTGCCAGCAGTTCAATACCAGGGACAGGACCCTACGAGCAGTACGTC. Translated, it gives CASSSIPGTGPYEQYV.